These T cell receptor beta chains were read from a single sample in a study of post-analysis software for immune sequencing data. One entry per CDR3 protein results from TCRdb running MiXCR on the PCR reads. The sample holds about 430,000 distinct CDR3 sequences; approximately 39% are singletons and the top ten take approximately 7.7%. Input material: blood. Receptors were obtained from a girl aged 2 to 9 with multiple sclerosis. Each CDR3 is given with its conserved first and last residue. Fields, in order: clone size, J gene, V gene, D gene, CDR3 DNA, CDR3 protein. D genes are given only for firm matches. Size is omitted from some rows. Given values are once, few, many or a class for expanded clones.

NA | TRBJ2-7 | TRBV27 | TRBD1 | TGTGCCAGCACCGCGCTCAGGGGGCTTTACGAGCAGTACTTC | CASTALRGLYEQYF
NA | TRBJ1-1 | TRBV20-1 | NA | TGCAGTGCCTATACAGGGTTGAACACTGAAGCTTTCTTT | CSAYTGLNTEAFF
NA | TRBJ2-3 | TRBV7-9 | TRBD2 | TGTTCCAGCATCGGGGGGGCCCGTTTAGATACGCAGTATTTT | CSSIGGARLDTQYF
few | TRBJ2-7 | TRBV7-6 | NA | TGTGCCAGCAGCTTAGGGTTAGGGGTCTCCTACGAGCAGTACTTC | CASSLGLGVSYEQYF
NA | TRBJ2-5 | TRBV7-2 | TRBD1 | TGTGCCAGCAGCTCAAATACCGGACAGGGGGGCCCCCAAGAGACCCAGTACTTC | CASSSNTGQGGPQETQYF
NA | TRBJ2-3 | TRBV7-7 | TRBD1 | TGTGCCTGCAGCCCTAGGACAGGTCCAGCAGATACGCAGTATTTT | CACSPRTGPADTQYF
NA | TRBJ1-5 | TRBV4-3 | NA | TGCGCCAGCAGCCAAGTGGTGGATCAGCCCCAGCATTTT | CASSQVVDQPQHF
NA | TRBJ2-7 | TRBV28 | NA | TGTGCCAGCAGTTTAGGGCTAGACCGCAACTACGAGCAGTACTTC | CASSLGLDRNYEQYF
few | TRBJ1-1 | TRBV6-5 | NA | TGTGCCAGCAGTTACTCGATGGCCAGGGTAGGTGAAGCTTTCTTT | CASSYSMARVGEAFF
NA | TRBJ1-2 | TRBV20-1 | TRBD1 | TGCAGTGCCGTCGACAGGGTGGGGTATGGCTACACCTTC | CSAVDRVGYGYTF
NA | TRBJ1-1 | TRBV4-1 | NA | TGCGCCAGCAGCCAAGAGACCTTCTTTTACGGTGAAGCTTTCTTT | CASSQETFFYGEAFF
NA | TRBJ1-2 | TRBV6-5 | TRBD1 | TGTGCCAGCCGTTTAGGACAGGGACTCTATGGCTACACCTTC | CASRLGQGLYGYTF
few | TRBJ2-5 | TRBV5-1 | NA | TGCGCCAGCAGTCGCGAAGGCATCGACGGGCAGTACTTC | CASSREGIDGQYF
NA | TRBJ1-2 | TRBV28 | NA | TGTGCCAGCAGTTTAGCAGCAGGTGGCTTCTATGGCTACACCTTC | CASSLAAGGFYGYTF
NA | TRBJ2-2 | TRBV5-6 | NA | TGTGCCAGCAGCCATCCGCCCGGTGGGCCCGGGGAGCTGTTTTTT | CASSHPPGGPGELFF
few | TRBJ2-7 | TRBV25-1 | NA | TGTGCCAGCAGTGAAGGCATAGGTACCTACGAGCAGTACTTC | CASSEGIGTYEQYF
NA | TRBJ2-3 | TRBV3-1 | NA | TGTGCCAGCAGCCAAAGATTTGCAGATACGCAGTATTTT | CASSQRFADTQYF
NA | TRBJ1-1 | TRBV7-6 | NA | TGTGCCAGCAGCTTAGCGCCCGGGTCCACTGAAGCTTTCTTT | CASSLAPGSTEAFF
NA | TRBJ1-1 | TRBV5-1 | NA | TGCGCCAGCAGCTTGGTGGTAGGGGGCACTGAAGCTTTCTTT | CASSLVVGGTEAFF
few | TRBJ2-7 | TRBV5-1 | TRBD1 | TGCGCCAGCACCATGGGACAGGGTAATAGCGAGCAGTACTTC | CASTMGQGNSEQYF
NA | TRBJ1-2 | TRBV29-1 | NA | TGCAGCGTTCTCTCAGGCTTGGGCTATGGCTACACCTTC | CSVLSGLGYGYTF
NA | TRBJ2-2 | TRBV7-8 | NA | TGTGCCGGCAGCCCTGTGACGGTCCGCACCGGGGAGCTGTTTTTT | CAGSPVTVRTGELFF
few | TRBJ2-1 | TRBV2 | TRBD1 | TGTGCCAGCAGTGTAACAGGGGGCGACCAGTTCTTC | CASSVTGGDQFF
few | TRBJ2-7 | TRBV6-5 | NA | TGTGCCAGCAGCCCTTTCGGGGGCCGCACTACCTACGAGCAGTACTTC | CASSPFGGRTTYEQYF
NA | TRBJ2-7 | TRBV11-2 | NA | TGTGCCAGCAGCTCCCGGGCCGGGCGGTACGAGCAGTACTTC | CASSSRAGRYEQYF
few | TRBJ2-3 | TRBV5-4 | TRBD2 | TGTGCCAGCAGGGACCTGTATGGGACTAGCGGGACAGGTGCAGATACGCAGTATTTT | CASRDLYGTSGTGADTQYF
NA | TRBJ1-2 | TRBV12-3/TRBV12-4 | TRBD1 | TGTGCCAGCAGTTTCCCCAGGGGGCGACTTATGGGCTACACCTTC | CASSFPRGRLMGYTF
NA | TRBJ2-1 | TRBV12-3/TRBV12-4 | NA | TGTGCCAGCAGTTCAATCGGGCTCTCCTACAATGAGCAGTTCTTC | CASSSIGLSYNEQFF
NA | TRBJ1-1 | TRBV4-1 | NA | TGCGCCAGCAGCCAAGACGGGAGACGGTCGATGAACACTGAAGCTTTCTTT | CASSQDGRRSMNTEAFF
NA | TRBJ1-1 | TRBV5-1 | NA | TGCGCCAGCAGCGAACAACAGGGCTTACTCTCCTTCACTGAAGCTTTCTTT | CASSEQQGLLSFTEAFF
NA | TRBJ2-7 | TRBV6-1 | NA | TGTGCCAGCAGTGGGACTCGGTACGGGCAGTACTTC | CASSGTRYGQYF
NA | TRBJ1-6 | TRBV5-1 | TRBD1 | TGCGCCAGCAGCCCAGAGGACAGGACCAATTTTCGGTCACCCCTCCACTTT | CASSPEDRTNFRSPLHF
few | TRBJ2-1 | TRBV29-1 | TRBD1 | TGCAGCGTTGGAGGGGGGGACAGGGGCGTTAGGGATGAGCAGTTCTTC | CSVGGGDRGVRDEQFF
NA | TRBJ2-7 | TRBV5-1 | NA | TGCGCCAGCAGCGGGGCCGTGAGCTCCTACGAGCAGTACTTC | CASSGAVSSYEQYF
once | TRBJ2-5 | TRBV2 | NA | TGTGTCAGCAGCCTTTGGGGGGAGACCCAGTACTTC | CVSSLWGETQYF
few | TRBJ1-5 | TRBV12-3/TRBV12-4 | NA | TGTGCCAGCAGCCTAGGGGTTGGACCGTATAGCAATCAGCCCCAGCATTTT | CASSLGVGPYSNQPQHF
few | TRBJ2-3 | TRBV5-1 | TRBD2 | TGCGCCAGCAGCTCTAGCGGAGACACAGATACGCAGTATTTT | CASSSSGDTDTQYF
few | TRBJ2-4 | TRBV7-3 | NA | TGTGCCAGCAGCTTATGGGGTATCCAAAACATTCAGTACTTC | CASSLWGIQNIQYF
NA | TRBJ2-1 | TRBV20-1 | TRBD2 | TGCAGTGCTAACCTAGCGGAGGGGAACAATGAGCAGTTCTTC | CSANLAEGNNEQFF
few | TRBJ1-2 | TRBV29-1 | NA | TGCAGCGTTCAACAGGCTAACTATGGCTACACCTTC | CSVQQANYGYTF
few | TRBJ2-1 | TRBV12-3/TRBV12-4 | NA | TGTGCCAGCACTACCATCGGCCATGAGCAGTTCTTC | CASTTIGHEQFF
NA | TRBJ1-1 | TRBV5-1 | NA | TGCGCCAGCAGCTTGTACGCTGAAGCTTTCTTT | CASSLYAEAFF
few | TRBJ2-5 | TRBV20-1 | TRBD2 | TGCAGTGCTAGGAACCCCGGGACTAGCGGGACTGAGCAGTACTTC | CSARNPGTSGTEQYF
NA | TRBJ2-6 | TRBV9 | TRBD1 | TGTGCCAGCGGGAGGACAGGGACAGGGGCCAACGTCCTGACTTTC | CASGRTGTGANVLTF